This T cell receptor beta chain emerged from a study of human T cells and chemical hapten exposure. Study-wide results and caveats: Unchanged with DPC sensitization were TCRs above 1 in 1000 frequency.

V lost 6 bases to trimming and J lost 1 base, with 24 bases between them. Germline V gene lookup returns CDR1 SGHAT and CDR2 FQNNGV. CDR3 length equals 18 residues. The authors extracted total RNA from unfractionated whole blood. The library tagged each cDNA molecule with unique molecular identifiers. One entry per CDR3 protein, called by TCRdb with MiXCR from the 5' RACE reads. The sample carries some 150,000 distinct CDR3 sequences, 3.5% to 5% recorded once. This clonotype has only one observation. Its antigen remains unidentified. This clonotype originated in a female donor in good health. The V and J genes are TRBV11-2 and TRBJ1-1; the D gene is possibly TRBD1 (5 bases). This CDR3 reads CASSPPGGDGGRNTEAFF. For the CDR3, the DNA is TGTGCCAGCAGTCCCCCGGGTGGGGATGGGGGGAGGAACACTGAAGCTTTCTTT.